The present entry profiles one TCR beta chain with its context. This entry belongs to a study of cytotoxic CD8 clonotypes in ibrutinib-treated CLL. Only in-frame clones appear in the TCRdb table, and some are missing; sequencing was by immunoSEQ multiplex PCR. The sample contains 250,000 to 350,000 clones, 76% of which appear only once. Germline CDR1 LNHDA, CDR2 SQIVND (reference sequence). The V gene lost 4 bases and the J gene lost 0 bases, with 9 bases spanning the gap. The CDR3 is made up of 15 amino acids. The sequences come from PBMCs, collected at disease progression, from a patient treated with ibrutinib. The chain links TRBV19 to TRBJ1-4, with a weak D call TRBD1 (5 bases). The sequence was collected from a human donor with chronic lymphocytic leukemia. CDR3 DNA: TGTGCCAGTAGTACCCGACAGACAACTAATGAAAAACTGTTTTTT. Its protein is CASSTRQTTNEKLFF.